These 11 T cell receptor beta chains came from one sample sequenced in a study of shared clonotypes between healthy human individuals. The data were produced by immunoSEQ multiplex PCR, yet TCRdb's version contains in-frame clones alone and is incomplete. There are about 980,000 clones in the sample; approximately 76% occur only once, and around 1.4% lies in the top ten. The sample consisted of memory CD4+ T cells sorted from blood. Subset specified: CD45RA-negative fraction. The receptors were sampled from a man aged 18 to 29 in good health.

The chain carries TRBV28 and TRBJ2-5, with 12 bases that match TRBD1. Germline V gives CDR1 MDHEN, CDR2 SYDVKM. After removal of 6 bases from V and 5 bases from J, the junction contained 7 bases not matched to a gene. The CDR3 is 15 residues long. The CDR3 protein is CASSSGTGGRETQYF. In DNA, the CDR3 is TGTGCCAGCAGCAGCGGGACAGGGGGCCGGGAGACCCAGTACTTC.

The V gene is TRBV10-3, the J gene TRBJ1-6; 7 positions match TRBD1. Germline values: CDR1 ENHRY, CDR2 SYGVKD. This CDR3 has 22 residues. Unmatched junction bases numbered 19, after V lost 2 bases and J lost 0 bases. This CDR3 is CAISEPRGDRAIKSSYNSPLHF. CDR3 in DNA: TGTGCCATCAGTGAGCCGCGGGGAGACAGGGCCATCAAGAGCTCCTATAATTCACCCCTCCACTTT.

The V call is TRBV10-3, the J call TRBJ2-7, with TRBD2 matching 9 bases. The CDR3 is made up of 15 amino acids. Germline loops: CDR1 ENHRY, CDR2 SYGVKD. With 0 bases clipped from V and 3 bases from J, the junction kept 3 bases outside the gene matches. This CDR3 is CAISESLAGFYEQYF. As DNA, the CDR3 is TGTGCCATCAGTGAGTCCCTAGCGGGGTTCTACGAGCAGTACTTC.

The V call is TRBV2, the J call TRBJ1-3; D is unresolved. There are 15 residues in the CDR3. CDR1 is SNHLY, CDR2 FYNNEI, per germline. With 2 bases removed from V and 0 bases from J, the gap between germline ends came to 8 bases. The CDR3 loop reads CASSERQTSGNTIYF. The DNA of the CDR3 is TGTGCCAGCAGTGAAAGGCAGACCTCTGGAAACACCATATATTTT.

The sample holds one count of this clone. The rearrangement uses TRBV6-4 and TRBJ2-1; 8 bases align to TRBD2. The ends lost 6 bases at V and 9 bases at J; junction bases unmatched: 4. The CDR3 has 12 amino acids. Germline values: CDR1 MRHNA, CDR2 SNTAGT. In DNA form, the CDR3 reads TGTGCCAGCAGCCACGGGGGGGGTGAGCAGTTCTTC. It yields the protein CASSHGGGEQFF.

The chain uses TRBV27 and TRBJ1-4, with D possibly matching TRBD1 (6 bases). Germline CDR1 is MNHEY and CDR2 is SMNVEV (reference sequence). The CDR3 is made up of 14 amino acids. The CDR3 is CVLRGRMGDEKLFF. The CDR3 bases are TGTGTCCTTCGGGGGCGCATGGGAGATGAAAAACTGTTTTTT.

In the case of this clone: Other DNA sequences from this sample encode an identical CDR3 as well. V is TRBV5-1 and J is TRBJ2-3, with D unclear. This CDR3 is built from 12 residues. V was trimmed by 1 base and J by 0 bases, leaving 0 bases between them. CDR1 SGHRS and CDR2 YFSETQ come from the germline V gene. The CDR3 region is CASSLSTDTQYF. CDR3 bases: TGCGCCAGCAGCTTGAGCACAGATACGCAGTATTTT.

The chain carries TRBV6-5 and TRBJ2-3; perhaps TRBD2 as D (6 bases). Germline V gene lookup returns CDR1 MNHEY and CDR2 SVGAGI. This CDR3 is built from 14 residues. V was cut by 4 bases and J by 4 bases, with 12 bases left in between. CDR3 nucleotide sequence: TGTGCCAGCAGTTGGGGACTGGCGGCAGATACGCAGTATTTT. It specifies CASSWGLAADTQYF.

This clone showed up just once. The gene calls are TRBV29-1 and TRBJ2-1; tentatively, D is TRBD2 (6 bases). Looked up from germline, CDR1 is SQVTM and CDR2 is ANQGSEA. The CDR3 spans 14 residues. Trimming stripped 4 bases from V and 1 base from J, with 11 bases between. This chain's CDR3 is CSVAGGGSYNEQFF. CDR3 sequence (DNA): TGCAGCGTTGCCGGGGGTGGGTCCTACAATGAGCAGTTCTTC.

On this clone itself: In the same sample, other DNA sequences code for this CDR3. This sequence joins TRBV9 and TRBJ2-1; 7 bases align to TRBD2. This CDR3 contains 15 residues. CDR1 is SGDLS, CDR2 YYNGEE, per germline. The trim removed 0 bases at V and 3 bases at J, leaving 3 bases unmatched. DNA of the CDR3: TGTGCCAGCAGCGTAGTGGGAGGGAGCTACAATGAGCAGTTCTTC. Protein: CASSVVGGSYNEQFF.

This clone was detected only once. The V and J genes are TRBV28 and TRBJ1-1; maybe TRBD1 (5 bases). Between the trimmed V and J ends, which lost 5 bases and 2 bases, there was a span of 12 bases. CDR1 MDHEN and CDR2 SYDVKM come from the germline V gene. This CDR3 has 14 residues. CDR3: CASSGGTYNTEAFF. DNA for the CDR3: TGTGCCAGCAGTGGGGGGACCTATAACACTGAAGCTTTCTTT.